This TCR beta chain was identified in a study of blood T cells in healthy people across ages. Study-wide background: Capture via template switching afforded approximately one barcoded beta molecule per two T cells.

The study's findings and limits: Getting older went along with TCR beta diversity per million T cells dropping roughly linearly.

Isolation of PBMCs gave at least 6 million cells per sample. The table lists this clonotype with many counts. Its antigen is as yet unknown. Through a sample-barcoded 5' primer and a J-beta primer mix, a second PCR was run for roughly 7 to 12 cycles. CDR3-containing paired-end reads numbering at least 3 million came from each sample. TCRdb used MiXCR to reprocess the 5' RACE reads, holding one entry per CDR3 protein. The data hold about 400,000 distinct CDR3 sequences, with roughly half observed a single time. V was pared by 5 bases and J by 6 bases, with 9 bases of the junction left unmatched. Germline V gene lookup returns CDR1 SQVTM and CDR2 ANQGSEA. The CDR3 spans 14 residues.

The chain has TRBV29-1 and TRBJ2-5, with 10 positions matching TRBD1. This clonotype was sampled from a man aged 60-69 years in good health. The sample taken for sequencing was blood. CDR3 in DNA: TGCAGCGTTAACCGAGACAGGGGGCGGCAGACCCAGTACTTC. This codes for CSVNRDRGRQTQYF.